The following is a TCR beta chain sequence with its context. Generated by immunoSEQ multiplex PCR, the TCRdb table keeps only in-frame clones and is missing some. The data contain under 90,000 clones, just under 95% of them singletons. This entry comes from a study of technical replicates of blood from several donors. V was pared by 4 bases and J by 3 bases, with 16 bases between. The CDR3 totals 15 residues. From germline, CDR1 is SGHDN and CDR2 FVKESK. The origin of this receptor is a human donor in good health. Sequencing was carried out using T cells isolated from PBMCs. The genes are TRBV14 and TRBJ2-7, with D possibly matching TRBD1 (5 bases). CDR3 loop: CASSPRAYGHYEQYF. Here the CDR3 DNA reads TGTGCCAGCAGCCCAAGGGCGTACGGACACTACGAGCAGTACTTC.